Listed here is a single TCR beta chain. What it binds is unknown. The sample comes from a study of OX40 agonist ivuxolimab in advanced cancers. Study results and caveats: Still undetermined is the antigen specificity of the expanded peripheral T cells.

Repertoires were generated with immunoSEQ multiplex PCR, while TCRdb's copy carries only in-frame clones and drops some. The sample records fewer than 90,000 clones, more than 80% being singletons. The receptor was derived from an adult with an advanced solid tumor such as melanoma, head and neck, liver or kidney cancer. The specimen was CD4+ or CD8+ T cells sorted from blood, collected in a trial of the OX40 agonist ivuxolimab.

The CDR3 coding sequence is TGTGCCAGCAGTTACTACGGGACAGGTGGTGGTTCACCCCTCCACTTT. Translating it yields CASSYYGTGGGSPLHF. The chain employs TRBV6-5 and TRBJ1-6; the match to TRBD1 covers 8 bases. V lost 1 base and J lost 9; bases outside the gene matches: 8. This CDR3 region has 16 residues. CDR1 and CDR2 (germline): MNHEY, SVGAGI.